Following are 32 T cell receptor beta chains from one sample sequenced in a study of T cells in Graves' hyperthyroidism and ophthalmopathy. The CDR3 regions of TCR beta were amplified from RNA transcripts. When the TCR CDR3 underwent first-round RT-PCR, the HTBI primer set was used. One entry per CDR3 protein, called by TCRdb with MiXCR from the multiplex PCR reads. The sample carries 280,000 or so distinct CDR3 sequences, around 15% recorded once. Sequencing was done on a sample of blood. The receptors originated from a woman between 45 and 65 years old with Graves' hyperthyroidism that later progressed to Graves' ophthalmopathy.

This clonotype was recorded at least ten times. The CDR3 sequence: CASSKNPGLAGADTQYF. DNA for the CDR3: TGTGCCAGCAGCAAAAACCCGGGACTAGCGGGAGCAGATACGCAGTATTTT. The chain is built from TRBV28 and TRBJ2-3; 14 bases fit TRBD2. With V trimmed by 6 bases and J by 4 bases, 9 bases remained unmatched. The length of the CDR3 is 17 residues. Germline CDR1 reads MDHEN; CDR2 reads SYDVKM. The whole variable domain, filled in from reference TRBV28 and TRBJ2-3, reads DVKVTQSSRYLVKRTGEKVFLECVQDMDHENMFWYRQDPGLGLRLIYFSYDVKMKEKGDIPEGYSVSREKKERFSLILESASTNQTSMYLCASSKNPGLAGADTQYFGPGTRLTVL.

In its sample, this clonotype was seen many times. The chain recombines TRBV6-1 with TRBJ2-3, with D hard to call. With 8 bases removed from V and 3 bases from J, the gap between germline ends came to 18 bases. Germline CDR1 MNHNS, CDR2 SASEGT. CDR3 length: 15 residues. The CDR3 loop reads CASCLLGADTDTQYF. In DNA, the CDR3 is TGTGCCAGCTGCCTTTTGGGCGCTGATACAGATACGCAGTATTTT.

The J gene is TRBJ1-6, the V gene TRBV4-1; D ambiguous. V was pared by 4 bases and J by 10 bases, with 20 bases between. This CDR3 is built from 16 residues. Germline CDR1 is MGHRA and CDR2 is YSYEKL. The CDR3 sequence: CASSPPRTPARSPLHF. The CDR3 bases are TGCGCCAGCAGCCCGCCCCGGACCCCGGCGAGGTCACCCCTCCACTTT.

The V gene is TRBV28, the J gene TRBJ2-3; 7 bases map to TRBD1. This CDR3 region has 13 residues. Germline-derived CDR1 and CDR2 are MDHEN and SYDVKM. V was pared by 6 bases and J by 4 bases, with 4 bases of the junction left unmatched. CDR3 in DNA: TGTGCCAGCAGGACAGGGTTATCAGATACGCAGTATTTT. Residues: CASRTGLSDTQYF.

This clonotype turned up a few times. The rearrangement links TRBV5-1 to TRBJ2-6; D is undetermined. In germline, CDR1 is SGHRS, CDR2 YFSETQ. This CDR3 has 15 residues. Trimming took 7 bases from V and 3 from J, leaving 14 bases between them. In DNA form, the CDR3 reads TGCGCCAGCGCTCCCATTCCGCGTGGGGCCAACGTCCTGACTTTC. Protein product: CASAPIPRGANVLTF.

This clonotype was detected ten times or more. Here the CDR3 DNA reads TGTGCCAGCAGCCTTCTACGGGATGAGCAGTTCTTC. Encoded protein: CASSLLRDEQFF. This rearrangement joins TRBV12-3 or TRBV12-4 to TRBJ2-1; D remains unclear. V lost 6 bases and J 8 bases, leaving 11 bases between the germline ends. The CDR3 loop spans 12 amino acids.

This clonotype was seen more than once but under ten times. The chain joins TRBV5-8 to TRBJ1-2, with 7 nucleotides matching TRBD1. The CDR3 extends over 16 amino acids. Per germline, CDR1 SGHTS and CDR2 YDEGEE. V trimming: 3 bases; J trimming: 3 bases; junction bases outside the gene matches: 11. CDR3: CASSWSKRDRDYGYTF. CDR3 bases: TGTGCCAGCAGCTGGTCGAAGAGAGACAGGGACTATGGCTACACCTTC. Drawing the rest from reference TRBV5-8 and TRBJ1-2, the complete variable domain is EAGVTQSPTHLIKTRGQQATLRCSPISGHTSVYWYQQALGLGLQFLLWYDEGEERNRGNFPPRFSGRQFPNYSSELNVNALELEDSALYLCASSWSKRDRDYGYTFGSGTRLTVV.

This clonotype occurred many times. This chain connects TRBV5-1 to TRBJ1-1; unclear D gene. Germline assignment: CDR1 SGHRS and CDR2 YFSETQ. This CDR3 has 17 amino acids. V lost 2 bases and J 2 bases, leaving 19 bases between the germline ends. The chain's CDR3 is CASSFKPGGEGNTEAFF. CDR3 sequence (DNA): TGCGCCAGCAGCTTCAAACCAGGCGGGGAGGGTAACACTGAAGCTTTCTTT.

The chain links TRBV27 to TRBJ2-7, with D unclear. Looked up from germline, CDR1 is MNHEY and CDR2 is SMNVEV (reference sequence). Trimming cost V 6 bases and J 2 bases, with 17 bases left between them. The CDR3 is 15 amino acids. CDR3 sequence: CASRLMSSVAYEQYF. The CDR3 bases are TGTGCCAGCAGACTAATGAGTTCGGTGGCCTACGAGCAGTACTTC.

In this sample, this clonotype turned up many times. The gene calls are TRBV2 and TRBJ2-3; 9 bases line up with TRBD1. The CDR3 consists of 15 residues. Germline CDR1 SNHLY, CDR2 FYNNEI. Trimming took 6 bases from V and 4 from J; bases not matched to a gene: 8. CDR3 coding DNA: TGTGCCAGCAGGCCTGGGACAGGGTACGCAGATACGCAGTATTTT. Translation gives CASRPGTGYADTQYF.

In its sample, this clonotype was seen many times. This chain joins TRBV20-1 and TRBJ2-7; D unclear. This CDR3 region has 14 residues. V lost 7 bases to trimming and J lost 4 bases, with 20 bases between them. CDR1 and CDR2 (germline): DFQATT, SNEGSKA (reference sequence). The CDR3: CSGQEGLLPYEQYF. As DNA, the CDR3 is TGCAGTGGACAAGAAGGTCTATTACCTTACGAGCAGTACTTC.

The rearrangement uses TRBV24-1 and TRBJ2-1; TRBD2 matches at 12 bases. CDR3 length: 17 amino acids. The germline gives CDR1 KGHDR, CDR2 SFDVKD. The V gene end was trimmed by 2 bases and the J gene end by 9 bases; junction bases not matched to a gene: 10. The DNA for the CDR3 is TGTGCCACCAGTGATTCTCTAGCGGGAGGGCCTACCGCTGAGCAGTTCTTC. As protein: CATSDSLAGGPTAEQFF.

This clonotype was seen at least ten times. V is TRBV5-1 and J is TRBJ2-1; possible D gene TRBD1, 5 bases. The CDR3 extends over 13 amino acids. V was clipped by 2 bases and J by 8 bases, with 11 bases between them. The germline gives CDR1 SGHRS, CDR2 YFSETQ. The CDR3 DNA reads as TGCGCCAGCAGCTTTATGACAGACGATGAGCAGTTCTTC. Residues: CASSFMTDDEQFF.

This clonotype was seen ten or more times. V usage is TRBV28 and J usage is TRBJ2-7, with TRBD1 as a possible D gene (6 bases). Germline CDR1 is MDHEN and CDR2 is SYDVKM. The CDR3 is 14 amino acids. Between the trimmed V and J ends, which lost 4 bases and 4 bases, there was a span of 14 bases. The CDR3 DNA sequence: TGTGCCAGCAGTTCCCCCAGGGGCAGGTACGAGCAGTACTTC. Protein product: CASSSPRGRYEQYF. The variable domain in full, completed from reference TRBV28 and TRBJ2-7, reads DVKVTQSSRYLVKRTGEKVFLECVQDMDHENMFWYRQDPGLGLRLIYFSYDVKMKEKGDIPEGYSVSREKKERFSLILESASTNQTSMYLCASSSPRGRYEQYFGPGTRLTVT.

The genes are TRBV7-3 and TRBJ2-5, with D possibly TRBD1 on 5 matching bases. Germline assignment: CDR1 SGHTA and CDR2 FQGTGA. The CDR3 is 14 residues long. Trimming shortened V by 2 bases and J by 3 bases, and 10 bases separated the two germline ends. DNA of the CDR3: TGTGCCAGCAGCTTAGGTGTAGGGGAAGAGACCCAGTACTTC. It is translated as CASSLGVGEETQYF.

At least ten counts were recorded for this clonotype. CDR3 amino acids: CASSAGGRNTQYF. The CDR3 nucleotides read TGTGCCAGCAGTGCGGGGGGCAGGAATACGCAGTATTTT. This chain connects TRBV28 to TRBJ2-3; 8 nucleotides align to TRBD2. The trim removed 5 bases at V and 7 bases at J, leaving 5 bases unmatched. The CDR3 totals 13 residues. The germline V gene has CDR1 MDHEN and CDR2 SYDVKM. Looking up the rest from reference TRBV28 and TRBJ2-3 gives the full variable domain: DVKVTQSSRYLVKRTGEKVFLECVQDMDHENMFWYRQDPGLGLRLIYFSYDVKMKEKGDIPEGYSVSREKKERFSLILESASTNQTSMYLCASSAGGRNTQYFGPGTRLTVL.

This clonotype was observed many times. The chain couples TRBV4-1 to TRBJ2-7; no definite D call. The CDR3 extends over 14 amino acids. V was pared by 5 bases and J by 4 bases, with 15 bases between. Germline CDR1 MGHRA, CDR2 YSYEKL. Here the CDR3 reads CASSSPTDSYEQYF. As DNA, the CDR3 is TGCGCCAGCAGCTCACCGACTGATAGTTACGAGCAGTACTTC.

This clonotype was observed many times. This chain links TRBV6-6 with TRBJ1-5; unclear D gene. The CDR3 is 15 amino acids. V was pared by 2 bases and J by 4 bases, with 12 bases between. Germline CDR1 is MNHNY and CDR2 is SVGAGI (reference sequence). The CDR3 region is CASSYPLGANQPQHF. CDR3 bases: TGTGCCAGCAGTTACCCCCTGGGAGCTAATCAGCCCCAGCATTTT.

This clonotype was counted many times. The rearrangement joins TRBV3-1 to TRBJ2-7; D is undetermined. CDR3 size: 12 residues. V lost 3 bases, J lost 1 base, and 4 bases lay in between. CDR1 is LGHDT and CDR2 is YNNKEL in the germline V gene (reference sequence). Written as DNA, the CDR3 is TGTGCCAGCAGCCACGGATCCTACGAGCAGTACTTC. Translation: CASSHGSYEQYF.

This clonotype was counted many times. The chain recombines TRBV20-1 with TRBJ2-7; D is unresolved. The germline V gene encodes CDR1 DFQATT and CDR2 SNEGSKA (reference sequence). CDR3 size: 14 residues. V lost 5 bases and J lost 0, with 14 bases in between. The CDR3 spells CSAHNRVNSYEQYF. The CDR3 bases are TGCAGTGCTCATAACCGGGTAAACTCCTACGAGCAGTACTTC.

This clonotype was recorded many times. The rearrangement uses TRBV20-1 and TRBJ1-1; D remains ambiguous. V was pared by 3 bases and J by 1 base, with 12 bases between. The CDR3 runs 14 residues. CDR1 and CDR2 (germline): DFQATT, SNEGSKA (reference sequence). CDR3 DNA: TGCAGTGCTAGGTCCCCAGCCGGGAACACTGAAGCTTTCTTT. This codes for CSARSPAGNTEAFF.

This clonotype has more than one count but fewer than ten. This CDR3 reads CASSTRRQANTGELFF. In DNA, the CDR3 is TGTGCCAGCAGCACCAGGCGGCAAGCGAACACCGGGGAGCTGTTTTTT. This chain uses TRBV13 with TRBJ2-2; no firm D call. V dropped 5 bases and J dropped 0 bases, with 13 bases sitting between them. This CDR3 is 16 amino acids long. Germline V gives CDR1 PRHDT, CDR2 FYEKMQ (reference sequence).

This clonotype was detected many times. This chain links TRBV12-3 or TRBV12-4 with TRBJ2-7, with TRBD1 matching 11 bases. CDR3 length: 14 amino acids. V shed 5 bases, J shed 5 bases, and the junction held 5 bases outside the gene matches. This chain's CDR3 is CASSGQGARNEQYF. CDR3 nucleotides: TGTGCCAGCAGTGGACAGGGGGCGCGCAACGAGCAGTACTTC.

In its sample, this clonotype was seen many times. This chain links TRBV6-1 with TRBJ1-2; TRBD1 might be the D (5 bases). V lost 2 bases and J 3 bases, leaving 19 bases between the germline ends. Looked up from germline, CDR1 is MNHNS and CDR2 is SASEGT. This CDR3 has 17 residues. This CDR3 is CASSEWGTATPDYGYTF. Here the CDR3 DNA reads TGTGCCAGCAGTGAATGGGGGACGGCTACTCCAGACTATGGCTACACCTTC.

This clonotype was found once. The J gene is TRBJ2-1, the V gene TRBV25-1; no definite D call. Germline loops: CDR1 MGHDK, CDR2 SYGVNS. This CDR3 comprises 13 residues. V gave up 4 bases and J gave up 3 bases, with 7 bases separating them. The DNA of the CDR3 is TGTGCCAGCAGTGGCCCGGGCTACAATGAGCAGTTCTTC. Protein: CASSGPGYNEQFF.

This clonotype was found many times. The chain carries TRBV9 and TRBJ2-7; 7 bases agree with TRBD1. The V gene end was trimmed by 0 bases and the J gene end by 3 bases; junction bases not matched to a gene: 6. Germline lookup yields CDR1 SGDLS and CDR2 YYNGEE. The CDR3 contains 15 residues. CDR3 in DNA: TGTGCCAGCAGCGTAGGCGACAGGGACCTCTACGAGCAGTACTTC. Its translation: CASSVGDRDLYEQYF. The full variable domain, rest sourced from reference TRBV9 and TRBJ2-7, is DSGVTQTPKHLITATGQRVTLRCSPRSGDLSVYWYQQSLDQGLQFLIQYYNGEERAKGNILERFSAQQFPDLHSELNLSSLELGDSALYFCASSVGDRDLYEQYFGPGTRLTVT.

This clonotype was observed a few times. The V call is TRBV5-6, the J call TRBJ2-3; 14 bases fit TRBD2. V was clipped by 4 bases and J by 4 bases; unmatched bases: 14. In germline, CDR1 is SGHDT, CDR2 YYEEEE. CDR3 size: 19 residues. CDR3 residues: CASSHGTSGSSALSDTQYF. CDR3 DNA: TGTGCCAGCAGCCACGGGACTAGCGGGAGTTCCGCGCTCTCAGATACGCAGTATTTT.

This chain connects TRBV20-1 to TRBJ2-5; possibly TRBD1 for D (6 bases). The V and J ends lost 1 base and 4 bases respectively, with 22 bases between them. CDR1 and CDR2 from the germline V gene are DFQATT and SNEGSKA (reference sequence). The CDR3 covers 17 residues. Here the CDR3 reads CSARGEIGQFGVETQYF. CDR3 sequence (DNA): TGCAGTGCTAGAGGGGAAATTGGACAGTTCGGGGTAGAGACCCAGTACTTC.

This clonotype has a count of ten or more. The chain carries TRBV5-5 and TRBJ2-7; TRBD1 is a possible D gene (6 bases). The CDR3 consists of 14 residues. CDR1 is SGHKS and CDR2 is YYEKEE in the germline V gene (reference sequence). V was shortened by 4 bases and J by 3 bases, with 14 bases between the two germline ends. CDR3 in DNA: TGTGCCAGCAGCGCGGACAGCTACCGCTACGAGCAGTACTTC. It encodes CASSADSYRYEQYF.

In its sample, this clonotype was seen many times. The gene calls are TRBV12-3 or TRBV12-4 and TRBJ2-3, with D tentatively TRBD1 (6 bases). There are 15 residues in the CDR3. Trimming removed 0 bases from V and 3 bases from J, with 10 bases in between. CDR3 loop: CASSLAHRATDTQYF. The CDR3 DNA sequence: TGTGCCAGCAGTTTAGCGCACAGGGCGACAGATACGCAGTATTTT.

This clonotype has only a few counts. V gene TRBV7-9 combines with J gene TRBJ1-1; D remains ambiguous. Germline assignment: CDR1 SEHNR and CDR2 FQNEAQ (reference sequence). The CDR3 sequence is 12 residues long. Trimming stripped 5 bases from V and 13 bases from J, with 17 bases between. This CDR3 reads CASSTPFGEGFF. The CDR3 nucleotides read TGTGCCAGCAGCACCCCGTTCGGGGAGGGTTTCTTT.

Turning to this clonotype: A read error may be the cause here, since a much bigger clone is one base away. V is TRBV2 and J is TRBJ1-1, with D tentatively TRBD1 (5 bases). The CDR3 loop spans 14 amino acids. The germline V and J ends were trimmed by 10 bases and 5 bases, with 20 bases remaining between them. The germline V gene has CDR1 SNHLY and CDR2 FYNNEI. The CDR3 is CAIGMGRSATEAFF. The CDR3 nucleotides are TGTGCCATAGGGATGGGACGGTCCGCAACTGAAGCTTTCTTT.